The 5 T cell receptor beta chains below all came from one sample that was sequenced in a study of T cells after yellow fever vaccination. TCRdb fed the 5' RACE reads into MiXCR, producing one record per CDR3 protein. Of roughly 340,000 distinct CDR3 sequences in the sample, approximately 3.9% were seen once. This specimen consisted of PBMCs, obtained 5 days after the yellow fever booster vaccination. The receptors were sampled from a man between 18 and 29 years old who received the YFV17D yellow fever vaccine.

This clonotype was detected ten times or more. The genes are TRBV5-1 and TRBJ1-1; no reliable D call. Looked up from germline, CDR1 is SGHRS and CDR2 is YFSETQ. V lost 2 bases and J lost 7, with 12 bases in between. This CDR3 region has 13 residues. The DNA for the CDR3 is TGCGCCAGCAGCTTCCGCGGCCCAAATGAAGCTTTCTTT. Protein sequence: CASSFRGPNEAFF.

This chain uses TRBV7-2 with TRBJ1-1; D is uncertain. Germline V gene lookup returns CDR1 SGHTA and CDR2 FQGNSA. V was pared by 4 bases and J by 5 bases, with 8 bases between. The CDR3 spans 12 residues. Written as DNA, the CDR3 is TGTGCCAGCAGCTCACTCCTAACTGAAGCTTTCTTT. This translates into CASSSLLTEAFF.

The chain joins TRBV6-9 to TRBJ1-4, with D hard to call. In germline, CDR1 is MNHGY, CDR2 SVAAGI. V gave up 4 bases and J gave up 4 bases, with 28 bases separating them. There are 20 residues in the CDR3. For the CDR3, the DNA is TGTGCCAGCAGTTCTCCGCTAACAACGCCCGGACGGACCGATAATGAAAAACTGTTTTTT. Translated: CASSSPLTTPGRTDNEKLFF.

Worth noting for this clonotype: One end of the junction varies from germline; a read error may be responsible. CDR3 sequence: CASKVSSGSSSTDTQCF. The CDR3 bases are TGTGCCAGCAAGGTTTCTAGCGGGTCCTCTAGCACAGATACGCAGTGTTTT. This chain uses TRBV6-5 with TRBJ2-3; 8 bases agree with TRBD2. Germline V gene lookup returns CDR1 MNHEY and CDR2 SVGAGI. This CDR3 contains 17 residues.

This clonotype was seen more than once but under ten times. The V call is TRBV7-3, the J call TRBJ2-7; 8 bases agree with TRBD1. The germline gives CDR1 SGHTA, CDR2 FQGTGA. V dropped 2 bases and J dropped 6; count of bases not matched to a gene: 18. CDR3 size: 18 residues. CDR3 loop: CASSLGGPRGQGRGEQYV. DNA for the CDR3: TGTGCCAGCAGCTTAGGCGGCCCACGAGGACAGGGACGGGGCGAGCAGTACGTC.